These 4 T cell receptor beta chains originate from one sample sequenced in a study of glioma-infiltrating T cells. Using RNA template, CDR3s of TCR alpha and beta were amplified with iRepertoire arm-PCR. TCRdb re-called the multiplex PCR reads with MiXCR, one entry per CDR3 protein. The table lists approximately 110,000 distinct CDR3 sequences, roughly 20% of them singletons, with 13% to 15% in the top ten. The sample consisted of glioma tissue, nonneoplastic brain tissue, or PBMCs (not recorded which). These receptor sequences come from a human donor with low-grade glioma or glioblastoma, undergoing nonglioma brain surgery, or in good health (not recorded which).

This clonotype came up a few times. V and J are TRBV5-1 and TRBJ2-1, with a tentative D call TRBD2 (6 bases). V gave up 0 bases and J gave up 0 bases, with 10 bases separating them. Germline V lookup: CDR1 SGHRS, CDR2 YFSETQ. The length of the CDR3 is 16 residues. CDR3 loop: CASSLDSGHSYNEQFF. The DNA for the CDR3 is TGCGCCAGCAGCTTGGATAGCGGCCACTCCTACAATGAGCAGTTCTTC.

This clonotype was found many times. The chain employs TRBV11-2 and TRBJ2-7; D may be TRBD1 (5 bases). The CDR3 consists of 14 residues. V lost 3 bases and J lost 0, with 9 bases in between. Germline CDR1 SGHAT, CDR2 FQNNGV. The CDR3 nucleotides read TGTGCCAGCAGCTTCCAGGGTTCCTCCTACGAGCAGTACTTC. This gives the protein CASSFQGSSYEQYF. Combining the CDR3 with reference TRBV11-2 and TRBJ2-7 gives the whole variable domain EAGVAQSPRYKIIEKRQSVAFWCNPISGHATLYWYQQILGQGPKLLIQFQNNGVVDDSQLPKDRFSAERLKGVDSTLKIQPAKLEDSAVYLCASSFQGSSYEQYFGPGTRLTVT.

At least ten counts were recorded for this clonotype. The chain is built from TRBV28 and TRBJ2-2; D is possibly TRBD1 (6 bases). The CDR3 runs to 17 residues. The germline CDR1 and CDR2 sequences are MDHEN and SYDVKM. V gave up 3 bases and J gave up 2 bases, with 16 bases separating them. The CDR3 coding sequence is TGTGCCAGCAGTTTTATCCGAAGGACAGTTAACACCGGGGAGCTGTTTTTT. Translating gives CASSFIRRTVNTGELFF.

This clonotype was counted ten times or more. The chain is built from TRBV28 and TRBJ2-1, with TRBD1 as a possible D gene (6 bases). CDR3 length equals 15 residues. With 4 bases removed from V and 7 bases from J, the gap between germline ends came to 17 bases. Germline-derived CDR1 and CDR2 are MDHEN and SYDVKM. Written as DNA, the CDR3 is TGTGCCAGCAGTTCCGCAGGGGCGGGTATGAATGAGCAGTTCTTC. Residues: CASSSAGAGMNEQFF.